Given below is one T cell receptor (beta chain) in context. The specificity of this receptor is unknown. Per-base quality was not reported, and no clone a single base away is much larger than it. RNA was extracted using the RNeasy kit, and roughly 0.45 to 1 microgram was reverse transcribed with random hexamers. The immunoSEQ multiplex PCR assay, covering 54 Vbeta and 13 Jbeta segments, was used to amplify TCR beta CDR3 regions. PCR amplification bias was corrected by using a synthetic template baseline for primer optimization and computational correction. For the original study's pipeline: Reads were assigned to V, D and J genes according to IMGT and analyzed in immunoSEQ Analyzer, with only productive sequences retained. To calculate clonality, Shannon entropy was normalized by log2 of the number of productive unique sequences and then subtracted from one. Public and private clones were assessed among the 100 most prevalent clones of each patient and control. A clone was defined as Susac-specific if it was absent from the healthy and MS cohorts, from more than 850 published viral clones and from other ImmuneACCESS disease sequences. TCRdb passed the public sequencing reads through fastp at Q25 and MiXCR, retaining productive beta sequences. When rows share a CDR3 protein, they turn into one entry using the most common DNA and genes. TCRdb, not the authors, supplied the V and J calls. This sample holds 190,000 or so distinct CDR3 sequences; about 95% were observed only once. Clones ranked in the top ten supply about 0.096% of the sample.

This entry is derived from a study of CD8 T cells in Susac syndrome (dated by TCRdb to 2018 to 2020). In the study overall: Whether CD8+ T cell activation and differentiation in Susac syndrome was antigen driven was tested using repertoire sequencing.

High-throughput TCR beta sequencing profiled peripheral blood CD8+ and CD4+ T cells from healthy donors, Susac syndrome patients and multiple sclerosis patients. Treatment-naive patients with stable or active relapsing-remitting disease fulfilling revised McDonald criteria were used as multiple sclerosis controls. Bulk CD8+ and CD4+ T cells were purified by magnetic negative isolation, while CD8+ TEMRA cells were enriched using FACS. Blood was drawn into EDTA tubes, processed within 24 hours, and PBMCs were isolated by density gradient centrifugation. PBMCs destined for TCR sequencing were cryopreserved in liquid nitrogen and later thawed in a 37 °C water bath. The sorted or isolated CD4+, CD8+ and CD8+ TEMRA cells reached a purity of at least 90%. The germline V gene specifies MNHNS as CDR1 and SASEGT as CDR2. V and J are truncated by 8 bases and 5 bases respectively, leaving an intervening sequence of 16 bases. The CDR3 covers 13 residues, taking in both the cysteine and the phenylalanine. Of the read, only the CDR3 DNA is kept; its 39 bases are in frame from base 1.

Beyond this particular receptor, the publication reports: The number of individuals in the TCR sequencing and HLA analysis was recognized as being relatively small.

The sequence joins TRBV6-1 to TRBJ2-7; the D gene assignment is perhaps TRBD1 or TRBD2, with each matching 5 bases. The TCR was taken from a human donor with multiple sclerosis. Material for sequencing was CD4+ T cells from PBMCs. The DNA sequence reads TGTGCCAGCCTATCTTGGGGACCCGACGAGCAGTACTTC. The encoded protein is CASLSWGPDEQYF.